Given below is one T cell receptor (beta chain) in context. The sample holds other DNA sequences that translate to the same CDR3. Profiled with immunoSEQ multiplex PCR; TCRdb holds only in-frame clones, not every one. The sample holds about 92,000 clones, roughly four fifths seen once. Germline V lookup: CDR1 SGHTA, CDR2 FQGNSA. This CDR3 is 13 amino acids long. Trimming pared 3 bases from V and 0 bases from J, leaving 3 bases between. These data belong to a study of OX40 agonist ivuxolimab in advanced cancers. Sequencing used CD4+ or CD8+ T cells sorted from blood, obtained in a trial of the OX40 agonist ivuxolimab. This chain links TRBV7-2 with TRBJ2-1; D ambiguous. The clonotype comes from an adult with an advanced solid tumor such as melanoma, head and neck, liver or kidney cancer. The CDR3 region is CASSFSSYNEQFF. The CDR3 DNA is TGTGCCAGCAGCTTTAGCTCCTACAATGAGCAGTTCTTC.